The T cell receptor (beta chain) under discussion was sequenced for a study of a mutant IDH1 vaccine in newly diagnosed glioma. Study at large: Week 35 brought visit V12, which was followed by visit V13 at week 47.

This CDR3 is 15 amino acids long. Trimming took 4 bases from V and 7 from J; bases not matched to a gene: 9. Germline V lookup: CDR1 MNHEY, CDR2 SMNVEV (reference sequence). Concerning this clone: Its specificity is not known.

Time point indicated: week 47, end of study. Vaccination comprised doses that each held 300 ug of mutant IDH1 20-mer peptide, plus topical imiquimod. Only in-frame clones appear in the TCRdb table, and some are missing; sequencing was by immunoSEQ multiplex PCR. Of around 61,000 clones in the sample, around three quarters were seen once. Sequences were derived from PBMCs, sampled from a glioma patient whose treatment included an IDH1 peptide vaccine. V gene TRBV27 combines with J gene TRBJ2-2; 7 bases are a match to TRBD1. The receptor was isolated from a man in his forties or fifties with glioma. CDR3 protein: CASSSSPTGLGELFF. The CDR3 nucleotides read TGTGCCAGCAGTTCCTCCCCGACAGGGCTCGGGGAGCTGTTTTTT.